This is a list of T cell receptor beta chains from one sample in a study of spatial heterogeneity in lung cancer. TCRdb re-called the 5' RACE reads through MiXCR, storing one row per CDR3 protein. The repertoire holds under 100,000 distinct CDR3 sequences, roughly 10% seen once, with 6.9% in the top ten. The sequenced sample was PBMCs, obtained at surgery. The receptor source for this set is a male donor with early-stage non-small cell lung cancer. Both conserved end residues are trimmed from each CDR3. Part of the rows lack a size; the others show once, few, many or a class for expanded clones.

V: TRBV7-2; size: few; J: TRBJ2-1; CDR3: ASSPGASVYNEQF
V: TRBV5-1; size: NA; J: TRBJ2-3; CDR3: ASSLTVFTDTQY
V: TRBV7-3; size: NA; J: TRBJ2-2; CDR3: ASSPLPTGTGELF
V: TRBV10-3; size: NA; J: TRBJ2-7; CDR3: AISRTSDYEQY
V: TRBV20-1; size: NA; J: TRBJ2-7; CDR3: SARERAPGEQY
V: TRBV2; size: many; J: TRBJ2-7; CDR3: ASSEDPPYEQY
V: TRBV7-2; size: many; J: TRBJ2-2; CDR3: ASSLGKTGELF
V: TRBV15; size: few; J: TRBJ1-2; CDR3: ATSRDTTVWGYT
V: TRBV24-1; size: many; J: TRBJ2-5; CDR3: ATSDSGTPQETQY
V: TRBV4-2; size: few; J: TRBJ2-5; CDR3: ASSQEVPTRGGRETQY
V: TRBV27; size: many; J: TRBJ1-2; CDR3: ASSLRPGTLYGYT
V: TRBV7-7; size: NA; J: TRBJ2-4; CDR3: ASSSRQGTVQY
V: TRBV10-3; size: many; J: TRBJ1-1; CDR3: AISESRGGTEAF
V: TRBV29-1; size: many; J: TRBJ2-4; CDR3: SVYGRAKNIQY
V: TRBV25-1; size: NA; J: TRBJ1-2; CDR3: ASSRGYYGYT
V: TRBV6-2/TRBV6-3; size: few; J: TRBJ1-5; CDR3: ASSRPGQPQH
V: TRBV20-1; size: many; J: TRBJ1-4; CDR3: SARLGPREKLF
V: TRBV7-9; size: many; J: TRBJ1-2; CDR3: ASSPLGAGYGYT
V: TRBV28; size: many; J: TRBJ2-5; CDR3: ASSSSGRARETQY
V: TRBV2; size: few; J: TRBJ2-2; CDR3: ASSGVAGEITGELF
V: TRBV29-1; size: few; J: TRBJ2-3; CDR3: SSLPLGGTGDTQY
V: TRBV2; size: many; J: TRBJ2-2; CDR3: ASSIQGRDGELF
V: TRBV5-1; size: NA; J: TRBJ2-1; CDR3: ASIRGNEQF
V: TRBV28; size: many; J: TRBJ1-4; CDR3: ASWGEKLF
V: TRBV2; size: NA; J: TRBJ2-7; CDR3: ASSEARGYEQY
V: TRBV12-3/TRBV12-4; size: few; J: TRBJ1-2; CDR3: ASSFGRTYGYT
V: TRBV28; size: NA; J: TRBJ2-4; CDR3: ASSLLQAAKNIQY
V: TRBV5-5; size: NA; J: TRBJ2-1; CDR3: ASSRSGRPYNEQF
V: TRBV5-1; size: few; J: TRBJ1-1; CDR3: ASSGQGMNTEAF
V: TRBV5-1; size: many; J: TRBJ2-1; CDR3: ASSPPGYEQF
V: TRBV3-1; size: NA; J: TRBJ2-7; CDR3: ASSHQNREQY
V: TRBV7-3; size: few; J: TRBJ2-7; CDR3: ASSLQAGFGEQY
V: TRBV7-6; size: NA; J: TRBJ2-5; CDR3: ASTSKETLAQY
V: TRBV5-1; size: many; J: TRBJ2-2; CDR3: ASSVAGAGTGELF
V: TRBV29-1; size: few; J: TRBJ1-5; CDR3: SVSGGNQPQH
V: TRBV11-2; size: NA; J: TRBJ1-2; CDR3: ASSRGANYGYT
V: TRBV21-1; size: NA; J: TRBJ2-7; CDR3: ASSKIGRLHPRGMEEQY